Below are 4 T cell receptor beta chains sequenced from a single sample in a study of T cells in Graves' hyperthyroidism and ophthalmopathy. Amplification of TCR beta CDR3 regions was performed using RNA transcripts as template. RT-PCR in the first round (using the HTBI primer set) targeted the TCR CDR3. TCRdb redid the calling of the multiplex PCR reads with MiXCR, one entry per CDR3 protein. Among hundreds of thousands of distinct CDR3 sequences listed, roughly 21% were seen once. Source material: blood. These receptors were obtained from a man between 40 and 49 years old with Graves' ophthalmopathy.

This clonotype came up many times. The V gene is TRBV5-1, the J gene TRBJ1-2, with D unclear. V gave up 0 bases and J gave up 8 bases, with 11 bases separating them. Germline CDR1 reads SGHRS; CDR2 reads YFSETQ. The CDR3 length is 13 residues. The CDR3 reads CASSLVREGGYTF. CDR3 coding DNA: TGCGCCAGCAGCTTGGTCCGGGAGGGAGGCTACACCTTC.

In this sample, this clonotype turned up a few times. With a much larger clone just one base away, this may be a read error. The V and J genes are TRBV2 and TRBJ2-3, with TRBD2 as a possible D gene (6 bases). In germline, CDR1 is SNHLY, CDR2 FYNNEI. Trimming took off 5 bases at V and 3 bases at J, with 12 bases between the two ends. There are 14 residues in the CDR3. For the CDR3, the DNA is TGTGCCAGCAGTCGGGCTAGCGAGACAGATACGCAGTATTTT. It specifies CASSRASETDTQYF.

This clonotype was seen repeatedly, ten times or more. The chain couples TRBV12-3 or TRBV12-4 to TRBJ1-1; weak D call: TRBD1 (5 bases). The CDR3 runs to 12 residues. Trimming took off 8 bases at V and 6 bases at J, with 13 bases between the two ends. Here the CDR3 reads CASAREIPEAFF. CDR3 DNA: TGTGCCAGCGCCAGGGAAATCCCTGAAGCTTTCTTT.

This clonotype showed up just a few times. The chain links TRBV9 to TRBJ2-1; D ambiguous. There are 14 residues in the CDR3. V dropped 0 bases and J dropped 6 bases, with 10 bases sitting between them. Germline values: CDR1 SGDLS, CDR2 YYNGEE. Here the CDR3 DNA reads TGTGCCAGCAGCGTAGGCCAGGTGACCAATGAGCAGTTCTTC. It codes for CASSVGQVTNEQFF.